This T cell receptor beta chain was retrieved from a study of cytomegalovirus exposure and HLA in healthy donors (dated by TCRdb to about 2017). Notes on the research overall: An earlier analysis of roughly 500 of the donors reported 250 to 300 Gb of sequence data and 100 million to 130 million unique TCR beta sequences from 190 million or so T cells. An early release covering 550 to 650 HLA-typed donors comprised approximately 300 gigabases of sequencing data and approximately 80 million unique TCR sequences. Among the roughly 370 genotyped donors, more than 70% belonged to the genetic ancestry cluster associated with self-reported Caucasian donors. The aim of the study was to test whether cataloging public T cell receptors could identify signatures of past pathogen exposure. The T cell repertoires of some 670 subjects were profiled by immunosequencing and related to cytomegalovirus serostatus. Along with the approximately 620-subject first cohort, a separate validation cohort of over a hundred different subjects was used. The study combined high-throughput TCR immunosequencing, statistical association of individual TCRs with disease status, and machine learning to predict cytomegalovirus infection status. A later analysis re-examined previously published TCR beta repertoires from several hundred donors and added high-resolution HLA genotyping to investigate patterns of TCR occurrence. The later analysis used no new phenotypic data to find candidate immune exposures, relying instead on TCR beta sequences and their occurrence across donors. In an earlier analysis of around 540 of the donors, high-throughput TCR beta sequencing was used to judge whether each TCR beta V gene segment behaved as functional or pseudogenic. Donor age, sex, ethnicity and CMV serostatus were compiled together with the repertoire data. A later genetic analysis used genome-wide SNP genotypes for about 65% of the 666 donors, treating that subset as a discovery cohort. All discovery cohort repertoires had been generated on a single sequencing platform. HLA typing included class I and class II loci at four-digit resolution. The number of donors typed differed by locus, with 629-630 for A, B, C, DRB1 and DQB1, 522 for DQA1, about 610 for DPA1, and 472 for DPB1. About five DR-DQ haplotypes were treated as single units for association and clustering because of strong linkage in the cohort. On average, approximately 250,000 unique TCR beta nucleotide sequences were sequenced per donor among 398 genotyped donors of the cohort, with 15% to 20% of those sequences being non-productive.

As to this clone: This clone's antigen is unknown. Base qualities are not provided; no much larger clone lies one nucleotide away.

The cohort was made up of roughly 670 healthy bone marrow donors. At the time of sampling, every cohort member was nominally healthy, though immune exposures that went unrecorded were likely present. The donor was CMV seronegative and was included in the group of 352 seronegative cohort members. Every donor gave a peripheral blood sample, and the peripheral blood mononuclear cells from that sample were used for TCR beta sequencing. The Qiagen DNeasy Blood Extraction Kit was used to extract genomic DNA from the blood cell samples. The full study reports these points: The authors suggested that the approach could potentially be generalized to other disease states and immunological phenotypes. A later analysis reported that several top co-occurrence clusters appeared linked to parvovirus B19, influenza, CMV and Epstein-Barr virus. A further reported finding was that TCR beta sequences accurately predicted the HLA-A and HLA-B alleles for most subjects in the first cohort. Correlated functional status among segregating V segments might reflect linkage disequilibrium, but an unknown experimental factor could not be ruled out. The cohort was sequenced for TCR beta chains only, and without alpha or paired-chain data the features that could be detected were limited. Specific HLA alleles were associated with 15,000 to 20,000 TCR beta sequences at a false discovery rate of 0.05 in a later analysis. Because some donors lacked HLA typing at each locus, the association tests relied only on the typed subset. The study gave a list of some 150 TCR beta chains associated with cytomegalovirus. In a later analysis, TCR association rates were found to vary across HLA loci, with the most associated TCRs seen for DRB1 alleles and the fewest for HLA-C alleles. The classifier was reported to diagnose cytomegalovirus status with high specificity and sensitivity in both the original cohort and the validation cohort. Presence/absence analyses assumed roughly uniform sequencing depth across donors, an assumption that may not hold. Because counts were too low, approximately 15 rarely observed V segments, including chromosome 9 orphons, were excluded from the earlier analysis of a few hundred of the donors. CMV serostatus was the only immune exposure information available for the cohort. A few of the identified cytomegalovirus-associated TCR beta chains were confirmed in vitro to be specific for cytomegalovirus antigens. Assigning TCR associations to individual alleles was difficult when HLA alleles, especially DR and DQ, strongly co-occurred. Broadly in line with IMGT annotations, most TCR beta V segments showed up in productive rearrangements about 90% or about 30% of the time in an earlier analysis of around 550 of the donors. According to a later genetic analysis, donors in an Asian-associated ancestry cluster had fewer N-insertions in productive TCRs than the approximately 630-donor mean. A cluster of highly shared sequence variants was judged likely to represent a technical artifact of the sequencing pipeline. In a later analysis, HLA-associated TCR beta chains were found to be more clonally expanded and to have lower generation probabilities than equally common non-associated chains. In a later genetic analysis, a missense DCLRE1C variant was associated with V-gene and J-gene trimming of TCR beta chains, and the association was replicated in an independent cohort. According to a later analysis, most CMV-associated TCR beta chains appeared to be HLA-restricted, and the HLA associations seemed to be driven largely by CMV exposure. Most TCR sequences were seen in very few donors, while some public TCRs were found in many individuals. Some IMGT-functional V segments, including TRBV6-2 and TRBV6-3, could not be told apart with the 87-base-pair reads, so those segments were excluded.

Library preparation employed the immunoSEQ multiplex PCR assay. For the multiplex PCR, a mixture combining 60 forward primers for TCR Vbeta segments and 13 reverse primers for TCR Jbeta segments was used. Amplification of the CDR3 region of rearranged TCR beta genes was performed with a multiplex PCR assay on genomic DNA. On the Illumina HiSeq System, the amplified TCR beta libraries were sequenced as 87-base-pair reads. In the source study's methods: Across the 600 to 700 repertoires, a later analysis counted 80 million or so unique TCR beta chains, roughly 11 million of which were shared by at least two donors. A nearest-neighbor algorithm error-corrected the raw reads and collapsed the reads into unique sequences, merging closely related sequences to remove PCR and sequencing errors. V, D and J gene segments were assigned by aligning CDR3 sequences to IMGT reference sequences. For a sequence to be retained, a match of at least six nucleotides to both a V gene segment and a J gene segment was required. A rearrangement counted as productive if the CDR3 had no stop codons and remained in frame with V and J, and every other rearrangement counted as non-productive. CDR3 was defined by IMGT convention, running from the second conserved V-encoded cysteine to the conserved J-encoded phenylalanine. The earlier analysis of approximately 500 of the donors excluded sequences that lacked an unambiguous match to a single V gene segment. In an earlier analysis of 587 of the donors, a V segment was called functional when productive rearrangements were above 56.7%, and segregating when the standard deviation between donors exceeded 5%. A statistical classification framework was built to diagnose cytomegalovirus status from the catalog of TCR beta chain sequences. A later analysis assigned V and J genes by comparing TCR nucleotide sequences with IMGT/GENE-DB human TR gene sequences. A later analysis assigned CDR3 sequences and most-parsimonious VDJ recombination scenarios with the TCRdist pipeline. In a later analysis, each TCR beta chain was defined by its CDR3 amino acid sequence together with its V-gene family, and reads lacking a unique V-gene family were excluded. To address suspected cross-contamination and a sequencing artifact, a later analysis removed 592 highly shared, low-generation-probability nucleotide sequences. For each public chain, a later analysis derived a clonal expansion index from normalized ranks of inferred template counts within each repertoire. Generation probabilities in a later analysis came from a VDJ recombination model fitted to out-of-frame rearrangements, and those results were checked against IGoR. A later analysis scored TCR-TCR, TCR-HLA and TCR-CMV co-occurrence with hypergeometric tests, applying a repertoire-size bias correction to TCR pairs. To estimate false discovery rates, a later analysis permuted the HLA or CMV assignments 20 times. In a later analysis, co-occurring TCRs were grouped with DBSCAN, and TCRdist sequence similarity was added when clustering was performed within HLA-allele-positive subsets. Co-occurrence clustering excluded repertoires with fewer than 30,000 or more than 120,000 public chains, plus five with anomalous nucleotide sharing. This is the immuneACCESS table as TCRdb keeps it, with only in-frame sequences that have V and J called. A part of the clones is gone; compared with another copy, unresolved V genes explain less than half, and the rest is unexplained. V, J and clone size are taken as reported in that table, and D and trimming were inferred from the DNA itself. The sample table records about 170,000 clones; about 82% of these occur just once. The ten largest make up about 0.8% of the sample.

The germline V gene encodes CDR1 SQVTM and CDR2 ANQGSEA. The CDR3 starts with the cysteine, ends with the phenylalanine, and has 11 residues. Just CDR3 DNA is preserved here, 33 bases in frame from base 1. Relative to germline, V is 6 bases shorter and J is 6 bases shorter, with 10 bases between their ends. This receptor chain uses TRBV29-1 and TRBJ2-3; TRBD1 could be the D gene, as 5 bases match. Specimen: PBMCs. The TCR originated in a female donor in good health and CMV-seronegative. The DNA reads TGCAGCGTCGTCGACAGCGATACGCAGTATTTT. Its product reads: CSVVDSDTQYF.